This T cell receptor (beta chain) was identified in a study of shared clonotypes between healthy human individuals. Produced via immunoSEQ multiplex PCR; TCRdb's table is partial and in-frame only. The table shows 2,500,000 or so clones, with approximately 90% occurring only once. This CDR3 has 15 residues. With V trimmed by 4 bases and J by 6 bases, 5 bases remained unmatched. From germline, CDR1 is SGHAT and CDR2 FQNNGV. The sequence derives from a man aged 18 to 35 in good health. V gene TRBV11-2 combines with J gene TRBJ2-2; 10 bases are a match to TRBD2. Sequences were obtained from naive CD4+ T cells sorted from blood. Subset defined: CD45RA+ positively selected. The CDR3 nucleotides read TGTGCCAGCAGCTCTAGCGGGAGTTGGGCCGGGGAGCTGTTTTTT. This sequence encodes CASSSSGSWAGELFF.